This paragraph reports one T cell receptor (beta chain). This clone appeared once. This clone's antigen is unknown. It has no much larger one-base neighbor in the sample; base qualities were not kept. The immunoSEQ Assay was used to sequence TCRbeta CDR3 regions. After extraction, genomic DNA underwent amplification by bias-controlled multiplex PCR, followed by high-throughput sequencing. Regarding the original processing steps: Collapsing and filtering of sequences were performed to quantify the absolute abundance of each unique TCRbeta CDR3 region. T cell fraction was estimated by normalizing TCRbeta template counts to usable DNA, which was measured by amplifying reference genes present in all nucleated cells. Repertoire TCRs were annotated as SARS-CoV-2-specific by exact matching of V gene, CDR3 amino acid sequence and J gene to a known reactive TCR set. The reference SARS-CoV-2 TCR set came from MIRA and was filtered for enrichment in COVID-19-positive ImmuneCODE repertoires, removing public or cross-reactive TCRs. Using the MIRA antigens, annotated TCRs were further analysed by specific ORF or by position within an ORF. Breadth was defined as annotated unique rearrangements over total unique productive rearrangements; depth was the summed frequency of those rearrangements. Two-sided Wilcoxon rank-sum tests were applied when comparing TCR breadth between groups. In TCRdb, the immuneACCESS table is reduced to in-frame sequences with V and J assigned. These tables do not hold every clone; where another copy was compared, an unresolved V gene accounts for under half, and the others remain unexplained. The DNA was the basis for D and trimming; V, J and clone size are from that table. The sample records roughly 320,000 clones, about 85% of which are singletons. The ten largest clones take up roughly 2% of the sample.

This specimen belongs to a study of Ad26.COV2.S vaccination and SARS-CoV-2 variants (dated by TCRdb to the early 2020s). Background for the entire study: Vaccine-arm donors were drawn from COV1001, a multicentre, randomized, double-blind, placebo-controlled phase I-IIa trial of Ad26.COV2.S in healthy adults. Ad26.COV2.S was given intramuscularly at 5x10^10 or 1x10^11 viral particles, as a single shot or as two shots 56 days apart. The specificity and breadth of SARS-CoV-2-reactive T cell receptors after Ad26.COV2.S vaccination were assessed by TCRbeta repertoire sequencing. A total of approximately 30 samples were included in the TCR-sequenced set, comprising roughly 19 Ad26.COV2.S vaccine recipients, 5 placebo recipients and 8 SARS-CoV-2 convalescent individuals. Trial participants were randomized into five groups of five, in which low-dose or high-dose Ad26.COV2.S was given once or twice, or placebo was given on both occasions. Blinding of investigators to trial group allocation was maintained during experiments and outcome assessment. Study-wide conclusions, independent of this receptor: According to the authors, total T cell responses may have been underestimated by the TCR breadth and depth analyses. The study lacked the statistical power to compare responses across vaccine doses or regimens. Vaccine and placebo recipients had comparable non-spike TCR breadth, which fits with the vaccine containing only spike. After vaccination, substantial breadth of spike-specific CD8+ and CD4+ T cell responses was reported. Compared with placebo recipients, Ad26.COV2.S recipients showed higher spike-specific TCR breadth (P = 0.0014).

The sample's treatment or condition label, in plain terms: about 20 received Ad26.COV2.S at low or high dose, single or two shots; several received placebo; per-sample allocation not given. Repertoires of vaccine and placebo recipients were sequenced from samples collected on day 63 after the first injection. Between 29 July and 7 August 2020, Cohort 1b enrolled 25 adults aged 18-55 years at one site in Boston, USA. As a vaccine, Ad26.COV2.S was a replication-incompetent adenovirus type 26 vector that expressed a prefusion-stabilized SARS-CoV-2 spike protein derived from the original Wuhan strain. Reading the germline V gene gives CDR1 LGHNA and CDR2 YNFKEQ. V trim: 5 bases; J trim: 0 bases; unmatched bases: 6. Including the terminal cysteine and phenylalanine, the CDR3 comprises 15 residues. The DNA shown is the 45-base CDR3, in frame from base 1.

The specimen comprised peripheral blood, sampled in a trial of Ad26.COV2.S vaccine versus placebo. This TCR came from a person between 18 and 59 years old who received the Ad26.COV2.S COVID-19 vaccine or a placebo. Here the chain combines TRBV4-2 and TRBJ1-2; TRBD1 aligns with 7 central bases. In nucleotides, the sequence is TGTGCCAGCAGCGGACACAGGGGTTCTAACTATGGCTACACCTTC. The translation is CASSGHRGSNYGYTF.